This T cell receptor beta chain was captured by sequencing in a study of shared clonotypes between healthy human individuals. Trimming removed 1 base at V and 1 base at J, with 7 bases between. The length of the CDR3 is 14 residues. Germline V gene data show CDR1 as GTSNPN and CDR2 as SVGIG (reference sequence). This clone was detected only a few times. Sequencing used immunoSEQ multiplex PCR; TCRdb keeps in-frame clones, though not all of them. The sample lists about 1 million clones; about 75% were seen once. The sequenced material came from memory CD4+ T cells sorted from blood. The subset denotes: CD45RA-negative fraction. This chain connects TRBV30 to TRBJ2-2; no firm D call. This receptor was obtained from a man aged 18 to 29 in good health. In nucleotides, the CDR3 is TGTGCCTGGAGTGCTGCAGAGAACACCGGGGAGCTGTTTTTT. This codes for CAWSAAENTGELFF.